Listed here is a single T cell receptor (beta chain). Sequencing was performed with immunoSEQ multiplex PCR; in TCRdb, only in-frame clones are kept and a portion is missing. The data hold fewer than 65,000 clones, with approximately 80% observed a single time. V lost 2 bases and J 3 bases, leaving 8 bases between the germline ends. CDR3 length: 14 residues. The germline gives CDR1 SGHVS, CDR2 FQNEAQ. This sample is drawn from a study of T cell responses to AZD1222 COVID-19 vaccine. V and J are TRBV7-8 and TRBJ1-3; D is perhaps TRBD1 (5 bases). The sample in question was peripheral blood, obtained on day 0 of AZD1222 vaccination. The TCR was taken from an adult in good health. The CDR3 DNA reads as TGTGCCAGCAGCTTATCAGGGTATGGAAACACCATATATTTT. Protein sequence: CASSLSGYGNTIYF.